Listed below are T cell receptor beta chains from one sample, sequenced in a study of molecular identifiers for immune sequencing clone quantification. MiXCR was run by TCRdb on the PCR reads, yielding one entry per CDR3 protein. The sample yields about 500,000 distinct CDR3 sequences, around 23% seen once. The sequenced sample was naive CD8+ T cells from blood, with Jurkat cell RNA spiked in. These receptors were obtained from a human donor in good health. Some libraries in this study had Jurkat cell RNA spiked in. Both conserved end residues are part of each CDR3.

>TRBJ1-1|TRBV15
CATSRDYQGGDTEAFF
>TRBJ2-2|TRBV9
CASSVSSVSTGELFF
>TRBJ2-2|TRBV28
CASSLVEAGYWLFF
>TRBJ2-3|TRBV6-5
CASSYSRTPPDTQYF
>TRBJ2-7|TRBV27
CASSPNPPRPDYEQYF
>TRBJ1-1|TRBV6-5
CASSYGLGITEAFF
>TRBJ2-2|TRBV7-9
CASSLVVAGGSQANTGELFF
>TRBJ2-1|TRBV4-2
CASSQGPSGASNEQFF
>TRBJ2-1|TRBV2
CASSVAPSSYNEQFF
>TRBJ2-1|TRBV6-2/TRBV6-3
CASRQGHPNGEQFF
>TRBJ2-3|TRBV7-3
CASSFGLAGEGDTQYF
>TRBJ2-2|TRBV29-1
CSARTANTVELFF
>TRBJ2-1|TRBV20-1
CSASVLAGSYNEQFF
>TRBJ2-7|TRBV20-1
CSAQARQGATYEQYF
>TRBJ2-5|TRBV7-6
CASSLRIEGLTNPKETQYF
>TRBJ2-1|TRBV5-1
CASSLGSTYNEQFF
>TRBJ2-2|TRBV2
CASSAELGVRGTGELFF
>TRBJ1-2|TRBV14
CASSQDNIYGYTF
>TRBJ1-4|TRBV28
CASSLKLRGPEKLFF
>TRBJ2-5|TRBV28
CASSSAPQGLETQYF
>TRBJ2-3|TRBV6-5
CASKTETGQATDTQYF
>TRBJ2-3|TRBV6-1
CASSDGLAGITGTQYF